This entry features one TCR beta chain sequence. The CDR3 has 13 residues. The germline V and J ends were trimmed by 5 bases and 8 bases, with 13 bases remaining between them. High-throughput TCR beta sequencing covered peripheral CD8+ and CD4+ T cells. It was healthy donors who served as the controls, matched for age and sex. Bulk CD8+ and CD4+ cells came from magnetic negative isolation; CD8+ TEMRA by FACS. An input of about 0.45 to 1 ug of RNA was subjected to reverse transcription using random hexamers. A multiplex approach, immunoSEQ multiplex PCR, amplified TCR beta CDR3 across 54 Vbeta and 13 Jbeta. TCRdb re-called the immunoSEQ multiplex PCR reads with MiXCR, one entry per CDR3 protein. The sample contains approximately 190,000 distinct CDR3 sequences, around 93% of which appear only once. The data were obtained in a study of CD8 T cells in Susac syndrome.

The chain combines TRBV12-3 or TRBV12-4 with TRBJ2-1; TRBD1 might be the D (5 bases). This receptor was taken from a human donor in good health. Sequenced input: CD4+ T cells from PBMCs. This CDR3 reads CASSRGTWDEQFF. The CDR3 region has the DNA TGTGCCAGCAGTAGGGGTACTTGGGATGAGCAGTTCTTC.